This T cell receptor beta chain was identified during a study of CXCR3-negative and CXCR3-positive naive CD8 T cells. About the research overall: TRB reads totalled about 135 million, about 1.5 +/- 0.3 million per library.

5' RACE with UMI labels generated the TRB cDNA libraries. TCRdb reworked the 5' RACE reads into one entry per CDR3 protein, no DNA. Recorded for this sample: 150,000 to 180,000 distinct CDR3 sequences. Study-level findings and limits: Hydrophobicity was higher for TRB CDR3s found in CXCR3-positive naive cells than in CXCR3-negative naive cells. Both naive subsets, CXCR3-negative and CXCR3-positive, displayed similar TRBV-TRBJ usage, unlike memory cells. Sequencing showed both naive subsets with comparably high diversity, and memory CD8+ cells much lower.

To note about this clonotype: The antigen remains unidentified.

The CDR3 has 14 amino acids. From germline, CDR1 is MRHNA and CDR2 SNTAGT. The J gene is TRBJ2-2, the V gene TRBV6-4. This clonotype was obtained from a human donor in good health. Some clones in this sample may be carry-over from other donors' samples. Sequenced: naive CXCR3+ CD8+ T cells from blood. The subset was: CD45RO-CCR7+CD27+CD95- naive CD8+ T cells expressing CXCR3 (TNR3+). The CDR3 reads CASSDRQNTGELFF.